This T cell receptor beta chain stems from a study of T cell responses to AZD1222 COVID-19 vaccine. Findings and caveats of the study: Breadth and depth of Spike-specific TCRs rose after two AZD1222 doses.

Remarks on this clone: What it binds is unknown.

Assay: immunoSEQ multiplex PCR; the TCRdb copy retains only in-frame clones and omits some. The table lists around 270,000 clones, roughly 93% of them singletons. The origin of this receptor is an adult who received the AZD1222 COVID-19 vaccine. The sequencing used peripheral blood, collected 28 days after the second AZD1222 dose.

The CDR3 loop reads CASSGTRTGGYNEQFF. The CDR3 nucleotides are TGTGCCAGCAGCGGAACTAGGACAGGGGGTTACAATGAGCAGTTCTTC. J is TRBJ2-1 and V is TRBV9; TRBD1 matches at 10 bases. The CDR3 loop spans 16 amino acids. V shed 3 bases and J 4 bases; nucleotides not matched to a gene: 7. Germline V CDR1 and CDR2: SGDLS, YYNGEE.